A selection of T cell receptor beta chains follows, all from one sample in a study of shared clonotypes between healthy human individuals. Some clones are missing from TCRdb's copy, which holds only in-frame ones; the method was immunoSEQ multiplex PCR. This sample has roughly 2 million clones, with about 95% found just once. Material for sequencing was naive CD8+ T cells sorted from blood. These receptors all stem from a young man in good health. Each CDR3 is given with its conserved first and last residue. Fields, in order: V gene, D gene, J gene, CDR3 protein, CDR3 DNA. The D gene is left open where the match is weak.

TRBV29-1	TRBD1	TRBJ2-7	CSVITGQGYHTDEQYF	TGCAGCGTTATAACGGGACAGGGATATCACACGGACGAGCAGTACTTC
TRBV19	-	TRBJ2-7	CASSIAREGHSSYEQYF	TGTGCCAGTAGTATAGCCCGAGAGGGACACAGCTCCTACGAGCAGTACTTC
TRBV5-6	-	TRBJ2-5	CASSLAGGYQETQYF	TGTGCCAGCAGCCTGGCGGGCGGATACCAAGAGACCCAGTACTTC
TRBV6-5	TRBD1	TRBJ2-7	CATSRDRYYEQYF	TGTGCTACATCCAGGGACAGGTACTACGAGCAGTACTTC
TRBV27	-	TRBJ2-1	CASAYLAEQFF	TGTGCCAGCGCCTATTTGGCTGAGCAGTTCTTC
TRBV7-9	-	TRBJ2-7	CASSSGVSEQYF	TGTGCCAGCAGCTCCGGGGTAAGCGAGCAGTACTTC
TRBV6-5	-	TRBJ2-7	CASSYSRGRGYEQYF	TGTGCCAGCAGTTACTCGAGAGGCAGGGGATACGAGCAGTACTTC
TRBV6-1	-	TRBJ2-4	CASSGSGIQYF	TGTGCCAGCAGTGGATCAGGCATTCAGTACTTC
TRBV5-4	TRBD1	TRBJ1-1	CASSSQGFTEAFF	TGTGCCAGCAGCTCACAGGGGTTCACTGAAGCTTTCTTT
TRBV6-6	TRBD1	TRBJ1-4	CASSYKAAGGLEKLFF	TGTGCCAGCAGTTACAAGGCGGCAGGGGGCCTGGAAAAACTGTTTTTT
TRBV5-6	-	TRBJ2-7	CASSGQTYEQYF	TGTGCCAGCAGCGGCCAGACCTACGAGCAGTACTTC